This entry concerns a single TCR beta chain. CDR1 and CDR2 (germline): LNHDA, SQIVND (reference sequence). The CDR3 sequence is 15 residues long. The V gene end was trimmed by 6 bases and the J gene end by 7 bases; junction bases not matched to a gene: 10. The entry originates in a study of blood T cell repertoires in COVID-19. Study as a whole: There were acute and convalescent COVID-19 samples, and they came from the United States, Italy and Spain. Nucleic acid was either cDNA or gDNA, and it came from T cells, B-cell-depleted T cells, or PBMCs.

Per the original methods: Reference gene primer amplification in the assay estimated nucleated cell counts. The repertoire was sequenced with immunoSEQ multiplex PCR; TCRdb's copy has only in-frame clones and lacks some. The V and J calls and clone size come from that table; D and trimming were worked out from the DNA. The sample shows about 140,000 clones, roughly 80% of them seen only once. Sequencing was done on a sample of peripheral blood. The clonotype was recovered from a man in his forties or fifties with acute or convalescent COVID-19. The V and J genes are TRBV19 and TRBJ1-5; 9 bases match TRBD1. The CDR3 sequence: CASSPPDRGLQPQHF. The CDR3 DNA reads as TGTGCCAGTAGCCCTCCAGACAGGGGGTTGCAGCCCCAGCATTTT.